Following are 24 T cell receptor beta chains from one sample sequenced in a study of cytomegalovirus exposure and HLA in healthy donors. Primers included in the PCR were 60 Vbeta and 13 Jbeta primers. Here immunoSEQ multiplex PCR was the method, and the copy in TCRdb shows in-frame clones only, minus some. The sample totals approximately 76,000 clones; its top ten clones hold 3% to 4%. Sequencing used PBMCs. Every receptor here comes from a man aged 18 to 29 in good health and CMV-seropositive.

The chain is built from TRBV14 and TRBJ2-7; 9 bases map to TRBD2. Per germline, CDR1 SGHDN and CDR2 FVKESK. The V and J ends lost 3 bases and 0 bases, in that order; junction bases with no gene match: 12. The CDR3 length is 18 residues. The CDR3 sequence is CASSQERGTSRISYEQYF. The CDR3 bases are TGTGCCAGCAGCCAGGAACGAGGGACTAGCCGAATCTCCTACGAGCAGTACTTC.

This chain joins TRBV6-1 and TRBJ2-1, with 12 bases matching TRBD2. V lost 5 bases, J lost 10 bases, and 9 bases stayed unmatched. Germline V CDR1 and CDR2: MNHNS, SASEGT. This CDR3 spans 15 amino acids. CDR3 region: CASSTGTSGPGEQFF. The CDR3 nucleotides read TGTGCCAGCAGTACCGGGACTAGCGGGCCGGGGGAGCAGTTCTTC.

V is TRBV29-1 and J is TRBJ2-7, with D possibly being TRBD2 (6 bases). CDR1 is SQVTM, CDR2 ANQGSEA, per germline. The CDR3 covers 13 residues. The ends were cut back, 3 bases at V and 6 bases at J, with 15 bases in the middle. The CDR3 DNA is TGCAGCGTTGACGGAGGGCCAATGGGCGAGCAGTACTTC. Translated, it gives CSVDGGPMGEQYF.

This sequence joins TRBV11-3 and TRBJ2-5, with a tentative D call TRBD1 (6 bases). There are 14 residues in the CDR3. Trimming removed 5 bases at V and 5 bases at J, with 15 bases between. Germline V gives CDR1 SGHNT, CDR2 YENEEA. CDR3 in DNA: TGTGCCAGCAGCGAGACAGGTCGAACGGAGACCCAGTACTTC. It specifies CASSETGRTETQYF. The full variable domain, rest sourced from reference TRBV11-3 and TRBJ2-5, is EAGVVQSPRYKIIEKKQPVAFWCNPISGHNTLYWYLQNLGQGPELLIRYENEEAVDDSQLPKDRFSAERLKGVDSTLKIQPAELGDSAVYLCASSETGRTETQYFGPGTRLLVL.

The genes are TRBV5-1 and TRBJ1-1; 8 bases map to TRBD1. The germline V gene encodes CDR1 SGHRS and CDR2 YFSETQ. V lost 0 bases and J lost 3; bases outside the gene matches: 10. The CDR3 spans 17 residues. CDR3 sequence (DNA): TGCGCCAGCAGCTTGGTCGGTCAGGGGGCAGTATACACTGAAGCTTTCTTT. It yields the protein CASSLVGQGAVYTEAFF.

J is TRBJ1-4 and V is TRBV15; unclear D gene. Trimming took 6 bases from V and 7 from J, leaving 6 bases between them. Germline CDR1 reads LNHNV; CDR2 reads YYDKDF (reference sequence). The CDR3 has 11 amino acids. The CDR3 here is CATRNLEKLFF. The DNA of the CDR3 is TGTGCCACCAGAAATCTTGAAAAACTGTTTTTT.

CDR3 nucleotides: TGTGCCAGCAGTGACTCGGCAGGGGTTGGTGGGGATACGCAGTATTTT. This gives the protein CASSDSAGVGGDTQYF. The chain recombines TRBV6-4 with TRBJ2-3; D might be TRBD1 (6 bases). This CDR3 comprises 16 residues. Trimming took 0 bases from V and 6 from J, leaving 16 bases between them. Germline V lookup: CDR1 MRHNA, CDR2 SNTAGT.

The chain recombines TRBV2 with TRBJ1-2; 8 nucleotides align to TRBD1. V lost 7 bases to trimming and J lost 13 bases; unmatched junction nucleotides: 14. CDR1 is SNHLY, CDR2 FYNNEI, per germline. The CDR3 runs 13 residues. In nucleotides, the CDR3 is TGTGCCAGCAAGACTCTCGGACAGGGACTTCTCACCTTC. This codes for CASKTLGQGLLTF.

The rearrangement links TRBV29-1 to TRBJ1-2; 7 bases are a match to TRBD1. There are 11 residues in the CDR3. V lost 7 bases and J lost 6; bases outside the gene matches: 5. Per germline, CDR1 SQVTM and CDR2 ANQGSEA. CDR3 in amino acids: CSGSGGDGYTF. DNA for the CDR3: TGCAGCGGATCAGGGGGTGATGGCTACACCTTC.

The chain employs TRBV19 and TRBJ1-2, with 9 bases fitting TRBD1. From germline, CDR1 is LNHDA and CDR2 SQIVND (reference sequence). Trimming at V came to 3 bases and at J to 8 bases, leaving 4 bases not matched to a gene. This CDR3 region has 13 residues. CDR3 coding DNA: TGTGCCAGTAGTATGGGACAGGGTGGCGGCTACACCTTC. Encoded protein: CASSMGQGGGYTF.

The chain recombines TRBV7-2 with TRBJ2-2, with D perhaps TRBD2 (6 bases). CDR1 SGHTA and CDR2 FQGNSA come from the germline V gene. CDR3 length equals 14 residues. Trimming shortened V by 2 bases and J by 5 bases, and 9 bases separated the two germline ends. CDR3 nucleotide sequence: TGTGCCAGCAGCTTATATCTAGCGACCGGGGAGCTGTTTTTT. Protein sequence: CASSLYLATGELFF.

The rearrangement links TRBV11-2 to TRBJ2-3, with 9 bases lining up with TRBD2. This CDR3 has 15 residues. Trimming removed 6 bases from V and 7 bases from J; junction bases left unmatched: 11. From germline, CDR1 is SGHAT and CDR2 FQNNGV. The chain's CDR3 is CASRPIAGASNTQYF. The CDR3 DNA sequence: TGTGCCAGCAGACCTATAGCGGGGGCCTCCAATACGCAGTATTTT.

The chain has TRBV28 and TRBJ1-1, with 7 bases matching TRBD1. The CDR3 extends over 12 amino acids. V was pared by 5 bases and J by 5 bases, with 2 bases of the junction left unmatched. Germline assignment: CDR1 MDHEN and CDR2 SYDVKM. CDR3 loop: CASSGTATEAFF. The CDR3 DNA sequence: TGTGCCAGCAGTGGGACAGCGACTGAAGCTTTCTTT.

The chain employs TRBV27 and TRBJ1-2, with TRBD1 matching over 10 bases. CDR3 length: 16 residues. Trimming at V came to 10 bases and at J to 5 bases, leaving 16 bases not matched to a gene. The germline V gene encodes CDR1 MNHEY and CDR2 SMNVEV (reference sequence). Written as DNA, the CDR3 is TGTGCCACCCACTGGGGACAGGGGACGCCGTATTATGGCTACACCTTC. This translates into CATHWGQGTPYYGYTF.

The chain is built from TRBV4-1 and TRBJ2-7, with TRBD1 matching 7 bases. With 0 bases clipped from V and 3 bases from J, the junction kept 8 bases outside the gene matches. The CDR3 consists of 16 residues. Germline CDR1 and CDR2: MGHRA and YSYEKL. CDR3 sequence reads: CASSQDDRALVYEQYF. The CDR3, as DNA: TGCGCCAGCAGCCAAGATGACAGGGCCCTTGTCTACGAGCAGTACTTC.

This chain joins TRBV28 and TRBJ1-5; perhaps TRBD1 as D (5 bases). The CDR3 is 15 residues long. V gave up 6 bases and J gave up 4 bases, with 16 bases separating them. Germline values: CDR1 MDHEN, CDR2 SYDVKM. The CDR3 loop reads CASRPQGLVNQPQHF. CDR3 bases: TGTGCCAGCAGACCCCAGGGTTTAGTAAATCAGCCCCAGCATTTT.

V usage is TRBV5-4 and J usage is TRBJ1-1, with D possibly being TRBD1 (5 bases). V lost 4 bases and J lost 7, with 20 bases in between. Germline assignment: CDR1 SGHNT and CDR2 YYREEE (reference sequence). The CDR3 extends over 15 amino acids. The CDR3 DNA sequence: TGTGCCAGCAGCCCCCATCCCTGGGCGGGGGATGAAGCTTTCTTT. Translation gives CASSPHPWAGDEAFF.

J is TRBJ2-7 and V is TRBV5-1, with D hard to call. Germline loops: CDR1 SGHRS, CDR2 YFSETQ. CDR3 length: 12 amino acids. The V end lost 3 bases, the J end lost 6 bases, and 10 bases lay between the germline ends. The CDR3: CASSSAHSEQYF. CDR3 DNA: TGCGCCAGCAGCTCCGCCCACTCCGAGCAGTACTTC.

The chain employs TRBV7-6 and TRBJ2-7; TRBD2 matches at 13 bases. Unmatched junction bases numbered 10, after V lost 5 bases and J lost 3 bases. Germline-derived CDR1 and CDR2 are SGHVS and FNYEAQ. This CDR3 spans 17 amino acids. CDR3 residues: CASSPGLAGEIYYEQYF. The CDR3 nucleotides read TGTGCCAGCAGCCCTGGACTAGCGGGGGAGATTTACTACGAGCAGTACTTC. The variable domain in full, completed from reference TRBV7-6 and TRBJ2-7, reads GAGVSQSPRYKVTKRGQDVALRCDPISGHVSLYWYRQALGQGPEFLTYFNYEAQQDKSGLPNDRFSAERPEGSISTLTIQRTEQRDSAMYRCASSPGLAGEIYYEQYFGPGTRLTVT.

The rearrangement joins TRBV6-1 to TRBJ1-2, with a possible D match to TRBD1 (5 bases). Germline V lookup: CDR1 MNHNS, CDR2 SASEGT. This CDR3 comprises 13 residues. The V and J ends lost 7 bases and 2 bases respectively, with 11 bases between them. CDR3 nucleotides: TGTGCCAGCAACCACCGGGGGAACTATGGCTACACCTTC. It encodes CASNHRGNYGYTF.

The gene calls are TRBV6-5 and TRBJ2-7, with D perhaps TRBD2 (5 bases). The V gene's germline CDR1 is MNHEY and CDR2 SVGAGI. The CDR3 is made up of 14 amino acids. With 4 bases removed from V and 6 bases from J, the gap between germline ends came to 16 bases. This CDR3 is CASSSQLSEGEQYF. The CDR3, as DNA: TGTGCCAGCAGTTCCCAGTTGTCTGAGGGCGAGCAGTACTTC.

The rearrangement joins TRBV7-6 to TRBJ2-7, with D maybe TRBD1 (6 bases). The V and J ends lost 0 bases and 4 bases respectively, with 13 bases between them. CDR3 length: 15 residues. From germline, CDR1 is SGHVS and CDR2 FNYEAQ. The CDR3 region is CASSLAGGSLYEQYF. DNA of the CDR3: TGTGCCAGCAGCTTAGCAGGGGGAAGTTTGTACGAGCAGTACTTC.

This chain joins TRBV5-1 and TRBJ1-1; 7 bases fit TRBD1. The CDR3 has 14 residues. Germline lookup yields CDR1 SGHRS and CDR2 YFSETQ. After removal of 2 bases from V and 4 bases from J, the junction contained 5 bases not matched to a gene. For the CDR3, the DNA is TGCGCCAGCAGCTTCCAGGGGGAAGGCACTGAAGCTTTCTTT. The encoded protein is CASSFQGEGTEAFF.

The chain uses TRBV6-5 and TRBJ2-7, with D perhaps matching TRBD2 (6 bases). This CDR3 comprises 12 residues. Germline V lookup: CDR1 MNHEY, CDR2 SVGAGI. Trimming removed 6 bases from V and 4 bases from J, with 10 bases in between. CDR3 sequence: CASRRLEYEQYF. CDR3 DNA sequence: TGTGCCAGCAGGCGACTAGAGTACGAGCAGTACTTC.